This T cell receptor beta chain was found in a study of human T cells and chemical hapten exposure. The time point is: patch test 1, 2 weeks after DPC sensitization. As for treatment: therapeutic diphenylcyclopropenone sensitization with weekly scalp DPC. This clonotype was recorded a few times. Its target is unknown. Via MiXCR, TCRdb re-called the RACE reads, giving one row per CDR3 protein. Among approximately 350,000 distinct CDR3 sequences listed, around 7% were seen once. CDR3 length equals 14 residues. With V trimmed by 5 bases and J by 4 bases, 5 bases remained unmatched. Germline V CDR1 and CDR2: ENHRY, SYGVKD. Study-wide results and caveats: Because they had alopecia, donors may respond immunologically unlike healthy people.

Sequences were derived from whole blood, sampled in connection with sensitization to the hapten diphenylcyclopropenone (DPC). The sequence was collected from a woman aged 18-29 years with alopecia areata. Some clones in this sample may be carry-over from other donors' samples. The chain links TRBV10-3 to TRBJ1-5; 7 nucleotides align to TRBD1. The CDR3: CAISSTGRNQPQHF. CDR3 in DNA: TGTGCCATCAGTTCGACAGGGAGGAATCAGCCCCAGCATTTT.